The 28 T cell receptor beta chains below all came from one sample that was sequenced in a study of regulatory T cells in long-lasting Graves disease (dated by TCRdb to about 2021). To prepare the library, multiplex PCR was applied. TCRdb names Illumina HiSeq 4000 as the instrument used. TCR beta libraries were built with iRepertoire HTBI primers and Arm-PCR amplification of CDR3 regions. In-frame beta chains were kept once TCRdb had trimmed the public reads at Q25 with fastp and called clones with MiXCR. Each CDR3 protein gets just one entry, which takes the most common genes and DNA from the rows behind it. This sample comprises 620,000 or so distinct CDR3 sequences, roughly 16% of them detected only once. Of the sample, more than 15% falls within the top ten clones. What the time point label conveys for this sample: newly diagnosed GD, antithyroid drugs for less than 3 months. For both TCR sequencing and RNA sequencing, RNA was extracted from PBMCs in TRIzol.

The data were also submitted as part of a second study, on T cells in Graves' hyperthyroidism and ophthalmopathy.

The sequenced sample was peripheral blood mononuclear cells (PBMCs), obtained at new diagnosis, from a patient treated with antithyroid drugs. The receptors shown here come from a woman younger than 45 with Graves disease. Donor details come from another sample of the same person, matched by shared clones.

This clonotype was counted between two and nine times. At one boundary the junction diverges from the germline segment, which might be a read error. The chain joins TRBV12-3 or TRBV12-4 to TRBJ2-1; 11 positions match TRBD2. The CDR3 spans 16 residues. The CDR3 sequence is CALWELAGVSYDEQFF. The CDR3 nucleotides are TGTGCCTTATGGGAACTAGCGGGAGTTTCCTACGATGAGCAGTTCTTC.

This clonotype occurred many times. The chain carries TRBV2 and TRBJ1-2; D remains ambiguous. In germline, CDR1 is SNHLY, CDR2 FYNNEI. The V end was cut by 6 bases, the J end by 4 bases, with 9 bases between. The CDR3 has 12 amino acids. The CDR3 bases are TGTGCCAGCAGGGCGGGAAGCTATGGCTACACCTTC. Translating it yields CASRAGSYGYTF.

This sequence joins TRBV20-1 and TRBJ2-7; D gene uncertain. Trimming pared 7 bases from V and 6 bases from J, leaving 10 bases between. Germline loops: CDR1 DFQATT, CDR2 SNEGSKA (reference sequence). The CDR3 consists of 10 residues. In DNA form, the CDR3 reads TGCAGTGTCACTGGGATCGAGCAGTACTTC. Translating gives CSVTGIEQYF.

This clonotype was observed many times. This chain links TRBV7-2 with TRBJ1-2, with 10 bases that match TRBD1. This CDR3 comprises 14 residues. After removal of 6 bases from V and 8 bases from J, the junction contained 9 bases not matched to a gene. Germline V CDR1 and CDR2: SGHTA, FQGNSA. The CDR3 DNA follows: TGTGCCAGCAGGAGTCGGGACAGGGGTGAGGGCTACACCTTC. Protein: CASRSRDRGEGYTF. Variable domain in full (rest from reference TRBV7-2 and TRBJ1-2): GAGVSQSPSNKVTEKGKDVELRCDPISGHTALYWYRQSLGQGLEFLIYFQGNSAPDKSGLPSDRFSAERTGGSVSTLTIQRTQQEDSAVYLCASRSRDRGEGYTFGSGTRLTVV.

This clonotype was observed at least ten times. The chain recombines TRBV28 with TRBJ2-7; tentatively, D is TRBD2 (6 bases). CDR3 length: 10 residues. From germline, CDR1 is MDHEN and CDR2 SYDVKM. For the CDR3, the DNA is TGTACCCTCGGGGGTGACGAGCAGTACTTC. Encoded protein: CTLGGDEQYF.

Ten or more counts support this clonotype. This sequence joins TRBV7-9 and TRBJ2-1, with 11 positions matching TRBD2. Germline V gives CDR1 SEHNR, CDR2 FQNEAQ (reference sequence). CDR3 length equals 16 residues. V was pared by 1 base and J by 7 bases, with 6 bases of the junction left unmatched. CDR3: CASSLDSGRAANEQFF. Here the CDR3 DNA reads TGTGCCAGCAGCTTAGATAGCGGGAGGGCCGCTAATGAGCAGTTCTTC.

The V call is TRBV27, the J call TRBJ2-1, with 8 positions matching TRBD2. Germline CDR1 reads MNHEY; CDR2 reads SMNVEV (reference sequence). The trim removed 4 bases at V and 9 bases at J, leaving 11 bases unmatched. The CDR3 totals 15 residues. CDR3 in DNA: TGTGCCAGCAGTTCGGGGGGGGGGTCGTGGGGTGAGCAGTTCTTC. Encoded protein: CASSSGGGSWGEQFF.

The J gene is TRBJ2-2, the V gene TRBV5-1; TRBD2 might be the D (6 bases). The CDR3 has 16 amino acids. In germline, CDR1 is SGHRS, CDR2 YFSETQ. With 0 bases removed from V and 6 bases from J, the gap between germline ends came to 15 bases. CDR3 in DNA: TGCGCCAGCAGCTTGGTCCGGGGGAGAGACCCCGGGGAGCTGTTTTTT. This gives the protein CASSLVRGRDPGELFF. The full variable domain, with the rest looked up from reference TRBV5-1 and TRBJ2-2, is KAGVTQTPRYLIKTRGQQVTLSCSPISGHRSVSWYQQTPGQGLQFLFEYFSETQRNKGNFPGRFSGRQFSNSRSEMNVSTLELGDSALYLCASSLVRGRDPGELFFGEGSRLTVL.

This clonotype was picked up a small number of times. CDR3 amino acids: CATSRDRLAGDTGELFF. For the CDR3, the DNA is TGTGCCACCAGCAGAGATCGACTAGCGGGAGACACCGGGGAGCTGTTTTTT. V gene TRBV15 combines with J gene TRBJ2-2; 12 bases line up with TRBD2. V was clipped by 0 bases and J by 3 bases; unmatched bases: 2. The CDR3 loop spans 17 amino acids. Germline CDR1 LNHNV, CDR2 YYDKDF (reference sequence).

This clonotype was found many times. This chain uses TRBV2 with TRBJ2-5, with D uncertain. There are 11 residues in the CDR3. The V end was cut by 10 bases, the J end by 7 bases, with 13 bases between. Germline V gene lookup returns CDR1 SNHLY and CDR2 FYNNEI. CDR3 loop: CATEYFGTQYF. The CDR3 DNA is TGTGCCACCGAGTATTTCGGGACCCAGTACTTC.

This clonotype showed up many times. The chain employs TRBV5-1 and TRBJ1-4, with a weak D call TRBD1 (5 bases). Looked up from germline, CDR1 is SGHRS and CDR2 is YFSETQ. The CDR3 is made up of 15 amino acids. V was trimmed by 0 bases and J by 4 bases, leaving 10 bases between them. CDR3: CASSLGDALNEKLFF. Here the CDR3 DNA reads TGCGCCAGCAGCTTGGGGGACGCCCTTAATGAAAAACTGTTTTTT.

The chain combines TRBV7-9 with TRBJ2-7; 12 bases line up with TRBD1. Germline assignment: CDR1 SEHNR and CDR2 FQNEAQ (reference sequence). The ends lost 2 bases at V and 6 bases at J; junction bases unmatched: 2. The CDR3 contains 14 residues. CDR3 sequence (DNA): TGTGCCAGCAGCTTAATGGGACAGGGGGCCGAGCAGTACTTC. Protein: CASSLMGQGAEQYF.

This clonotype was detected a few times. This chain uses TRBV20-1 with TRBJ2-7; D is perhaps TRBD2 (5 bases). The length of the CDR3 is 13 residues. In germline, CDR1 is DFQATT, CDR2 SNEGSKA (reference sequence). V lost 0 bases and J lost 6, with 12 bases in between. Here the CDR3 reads CSARDIGLFEQYF. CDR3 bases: TGCAGTGCTAGAGATATCGGACTGTTCGAGCAGTACTTC.

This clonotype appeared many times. The CDR3 DNA sequence: TGTGCCAGCAGTTCTCCGGGGGCAGGGTACAATGAGCAGTTCTTC. It specifies CASSSPGAGYNEQFF. This rearrangement joins TRBV27 to TRBJ2-1; D is perhaps TRBD1 or TRBD2 (6 bases each). The CDR3 has 15 residues. Germline CDR1 MNHEY, CDR2 SMNVEV (reference sequence). V was pared by 4 bases and J by 4 bases, with 14 bases between.

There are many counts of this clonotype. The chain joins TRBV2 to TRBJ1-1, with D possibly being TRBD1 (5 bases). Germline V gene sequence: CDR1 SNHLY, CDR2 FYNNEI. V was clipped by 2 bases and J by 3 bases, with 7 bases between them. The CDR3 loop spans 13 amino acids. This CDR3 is CASSETGDTEAFF. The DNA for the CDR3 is TGTGCCAGCAGTGAAACGGGGGACACTGAAGCTTTCTTT.

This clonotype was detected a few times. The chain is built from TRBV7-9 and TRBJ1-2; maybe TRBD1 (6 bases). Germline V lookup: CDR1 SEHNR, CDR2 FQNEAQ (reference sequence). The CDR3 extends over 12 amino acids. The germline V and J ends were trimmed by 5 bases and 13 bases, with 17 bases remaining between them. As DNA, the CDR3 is TGTGCCAGCAGCCCCCGGACAGAAGGGGTCACCTTC. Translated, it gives CASSPRTEGVTF.

The CDR3 coding sequence is TGTGCCAGCAGTATCCACCACCTCAGAGCGGATATCGCCTACAATGAGCAGTTCTTC. Translation: CASSIHHLRADIAYNEQFF. The V gene is TRBV28, the J gene TRBJ2-1, with D tentatively TRBD2 (5 bases). The CDR3 sequence is 19 residues long. Germline lookup yields CDR1 MDHEN and CDR2 SYDVKM. V shed 5 bases and J shed 2 bases, with 25 bases lying between them.

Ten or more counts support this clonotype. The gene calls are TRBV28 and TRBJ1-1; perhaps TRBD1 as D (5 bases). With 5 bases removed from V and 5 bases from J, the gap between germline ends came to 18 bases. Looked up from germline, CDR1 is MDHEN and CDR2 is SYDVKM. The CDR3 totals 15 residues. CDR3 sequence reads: CASSPRGRPGTEAFF. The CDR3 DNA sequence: TGTGCCAGCAGTCCCCGGGGCAGACCGGGGACTGAAGCTTTCTTT.

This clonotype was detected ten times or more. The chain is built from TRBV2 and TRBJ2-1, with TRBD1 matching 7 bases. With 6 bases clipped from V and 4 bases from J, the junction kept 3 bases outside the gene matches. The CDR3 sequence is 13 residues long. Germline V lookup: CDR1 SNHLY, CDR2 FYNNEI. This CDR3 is CASSSTGYNEQFF. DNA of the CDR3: TGTGCCAGCAGCTCGACAGGGTACAATGAGCAGTTCTTC.

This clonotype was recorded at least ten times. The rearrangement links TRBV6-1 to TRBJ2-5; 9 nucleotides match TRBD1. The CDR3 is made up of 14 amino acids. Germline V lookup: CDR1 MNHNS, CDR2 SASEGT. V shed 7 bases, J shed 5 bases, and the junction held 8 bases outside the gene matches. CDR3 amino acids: CASNHRGRGETQYF. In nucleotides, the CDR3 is TGTGCCAGCAACCACAGGGGGCGCGGGGAGACCCAGTACTTC.

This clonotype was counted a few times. The CDR3 sequence: CSVRGGGETQYF. CDR3 bases: TGCAGCGTTCGGGGTGGTGGAGAGACCCAGTACTTC. This chain uses TRBV29-1 with TRBJ2-5; TRBD2 is a possible D gene (5 bases). Trimming took 5 bases from V and 4 from J, leaving 11 bases between them. Germline CDR1 is SQVTM and CDR2 is ANQGSEA. The CDR3 is 12 amino acids.

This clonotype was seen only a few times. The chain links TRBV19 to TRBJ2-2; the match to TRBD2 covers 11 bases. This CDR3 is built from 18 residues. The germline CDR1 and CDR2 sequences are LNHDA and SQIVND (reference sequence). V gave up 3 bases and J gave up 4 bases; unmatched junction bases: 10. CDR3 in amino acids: CASSIKIPLAGGTGELFF. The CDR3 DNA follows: TGTGCCAGTAGTATCAAAATTCCTCTAGCGGGAGGCACCGGGGAGCTGTTTTTT.

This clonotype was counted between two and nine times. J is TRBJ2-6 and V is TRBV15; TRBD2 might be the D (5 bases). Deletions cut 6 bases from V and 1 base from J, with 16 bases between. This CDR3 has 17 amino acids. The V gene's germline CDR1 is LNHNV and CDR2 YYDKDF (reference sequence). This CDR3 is CATSPGLARSGANVLTF. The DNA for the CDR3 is TGTGCCACCAGTCCTGGACTGGCCCGTTCTGGGGCCAACGTCCTGACTTTC.

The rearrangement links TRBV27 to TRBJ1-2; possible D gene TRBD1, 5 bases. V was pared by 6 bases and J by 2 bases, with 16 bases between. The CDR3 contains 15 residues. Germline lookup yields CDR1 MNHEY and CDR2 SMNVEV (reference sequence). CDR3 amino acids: CASSTPGKGNYGYTF. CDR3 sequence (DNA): TGTGCCAGCAGCACCCCAGGGAAAGGGAACTATGGCTACACCTTC.

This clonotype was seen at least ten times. CDR3 amino acids: CASSLSGTETYEQYF. The CDR3 bases are TGCGCCAGCAGCTTGTCTGGGACGGAGACCTACGAGCAGTACTTC. V is TRBV5-1 and J is TRBJ2-7; TRBD1 or TRBD2 may be the D gene (5 bases each). Trimming left V 1 base short and J 2 bases short, with 13 bases between. Germline V gene sequence: CDR1 SGHRS, CDR2 YFSETQ. The CDR3 covers 15 residues.

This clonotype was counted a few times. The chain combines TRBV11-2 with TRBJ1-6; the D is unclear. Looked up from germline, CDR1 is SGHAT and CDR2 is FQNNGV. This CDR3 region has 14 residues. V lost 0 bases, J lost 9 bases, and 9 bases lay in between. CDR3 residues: CASSLEGGRSPLHF. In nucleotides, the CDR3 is TGTGCCAGCAGCTTAGAGGGAGGCCGTTCACCCCTCCACTTT. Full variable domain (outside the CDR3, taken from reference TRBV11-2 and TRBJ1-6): EAGVAQSPRYKIIEKRQSVAFWCNPISGHATLYWYQQILGQGPKLLIQFQNNGVVDDSQLPKDRFSAERLKGVDSTLKIQPAKLEDSAVYLCASSLEGGRSPLHFGNGTRLTVT.

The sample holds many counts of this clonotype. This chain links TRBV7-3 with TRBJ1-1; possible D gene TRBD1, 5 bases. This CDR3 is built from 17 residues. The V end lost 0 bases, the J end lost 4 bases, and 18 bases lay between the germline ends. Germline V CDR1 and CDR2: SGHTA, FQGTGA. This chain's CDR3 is CASSLTPDSLERTEAFF. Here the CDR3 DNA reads TGTGCCAGCAGCTTAACGCCAGACAGCCTCGAACGCACTGAAGCTTTCTTT.

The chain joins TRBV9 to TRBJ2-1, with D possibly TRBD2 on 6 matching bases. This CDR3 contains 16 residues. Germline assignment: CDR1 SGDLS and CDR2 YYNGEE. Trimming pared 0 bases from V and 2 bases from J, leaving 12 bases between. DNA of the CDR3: TGTGCCAGCAGCGTAGGGGACTCTTTGACCTACAATGAGCAGTTCTTC. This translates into CASSVGDSLTYNEQFF.